Listed below are T cell receptor beta chains from one sample, sequenced in a study of blood T cell repertoires in COVID-19. Some clones are missing from TCRdb's copy, which holds only in-frame ones; the method was immunoSEQ multiplex PCR. Among around 240,000 clones listed, around four fifths were seen once. Sequences were obtained from peripheral blood. The receptors shown here come from a woman older than 75 with acute or convalescent COVID-19. CDR3s leave out the opening cysteine and the closing phenylalanine or tryptophan.

V	J	CDR3
TRBV5-8	TRBJ1-4	ASSLRQLGEKLF
TRBV7-2	TRBJ1-6	ASSLGTGGKNSPLH
TRBV18	TRBJ1-2	ASSYGQGADYGYT
TRBV20-1	TRBJ1-2	SASSGTGTNGYT
TRBV10-3	TRBJ2-5	AISDYGGGQETQY
TRBV7-9	TRBJ2-7	ASSPLDGRVEQY
TRBV2	TRBJ2-7	ASSEYPRRDPPGSYEQY
TRBV30	TRBJ1-2	AWSVTGTGGKYGYT
TRBV28	TRBJ1-1	ASSLPGPGETEAF
TRBV9	TRBJ1-1	ASSFGTSDTEAF
TRBV24-1	TRBJ2-3	ATSGSGRASTDTQY
TRBV19	TRBJ1-2	ASRAIGALFTDGYT
TRBV28	TRBJ2-7	ASRAGGTGAYEQY
TRBV6-5	TRBJ2-7	ASSPDRQWIYEQY
TRBV19	TRBJ1-4	AIRQTTNEKLF
TRBV4-1	TRBJ1-4	ASRNYLATNEKLF
TRBV2	TRBJ2-2	ASRGDTNTGELF
TRBV28	TRBJ2-3	ASSSPGGGSTDTQY
TRBV18	TRBJ1-4	ASSDKTSAGEKLF
TRBV14	TRBJ2-4	ASSQERLLGGIQY